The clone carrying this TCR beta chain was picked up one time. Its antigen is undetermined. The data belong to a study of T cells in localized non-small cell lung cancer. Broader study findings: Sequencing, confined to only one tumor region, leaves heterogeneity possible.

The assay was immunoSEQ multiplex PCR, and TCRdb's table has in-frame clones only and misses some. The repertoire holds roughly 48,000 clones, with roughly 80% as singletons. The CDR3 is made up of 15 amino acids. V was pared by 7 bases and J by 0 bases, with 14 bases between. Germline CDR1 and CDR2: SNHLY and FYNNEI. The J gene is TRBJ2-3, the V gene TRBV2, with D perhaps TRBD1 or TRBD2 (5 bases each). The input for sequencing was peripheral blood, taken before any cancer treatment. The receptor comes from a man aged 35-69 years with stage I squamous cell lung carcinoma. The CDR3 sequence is CASTAGDPSTDTQYF. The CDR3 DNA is TGTGCCAGCACCGCCGGGGACCCTAGCACAGATACGCAGTATTTT.